A single sample gave rise to the 5 T cell receptor beta chains below, sequenced in a study of shared clonotypes between healthy human individuals. Using immunoSEQ multiplex PCR, the repertoire was profiled, and TCRdb retains in-frame clones only, with some absent. Of around 600,000 clones listed, approximately 95% are singletons. Naivety among CD8 cells was defined by CD45RO negativity and positive CCR7 selection, thereby excluding terminally differentiated effector memory CD45RA+ cells. The sample was naive CD8+ T cells sorted from blood. These receptor sequences come from a woman in her twenties or thirties in good health.

The chain carries TRBV25-1 and TRBJ2-3, with D unclear. The CDR3 has 14 residues. Germline V gene data show CDR1 as MGHDK and CDR2 as SYGVNS. The ends were cut back, 4 bases at V and 0 bases at J, with 8 bases in the middle. CDR3 protein: CASSVGRSTDTQYF. The CDR3 nucleotides are TGTGCCAGCAGTGTAGGTCGGAGCACAGATACGCAGTATTTT.

This sequence joins TRBV7-8 and TRBJ2-4; tentative D call: TRBD2 (5 bases). The germline gives CDR1 SGHVS, CDR2 FQNEAQ. This CDR3 has 14 residues. Trimming removed 4 bases from V and 0 bases from J, with 7 bases in between. The CDR3: CASSSGIAKNIQYF. DNA of the CDR3: TGTGCCAGCAGCTCCGGGATAGCCAAAAACATTCAGTACTTC. The full variable domain, with the rest looked up from reference TRBV7-8 and TRBJ2-4, is GAGVSQSPRYKVAKRGQDVALRCDPISGHVSLFWYQQALGQGPEFLTYFQNEAQLDKSGLPSDRFFAERPEGSVSTLKIQRTQQEDSAVYLCASSSGIAKNIQYFGAGTRLSVL.

The chain uses TRBV5-4 and TRBJ2-5, with D perhaps matching TRBD2 (5 bases). The germline V gene encodes CDR1 SGHNT and CDR2 YYREEE (reference sequence). This CDR3 has 11 residues. Deletions cut 2 bases from V and 7 bases from J, with 6 bases between. CDR3 DNA: TGTGCCAGCAGCTTAGGAGGGACCCAGTACTTC. Translation: CASSLGGTQYF.

This chain uses TRBV29-1 with TRBJ2-7, with D uncertain. The V gene lost 2 bases and the J gene lost 6 bases, with 8 bases spanning the gap. The germline CDR1 and CDR2 sequences are SQVTM and ANQGSEA. CDR3 length: 11 residues. The CDR3 region is CSVEHGPEQYF. As DNA, the CDR3 is TGCAGCGTTGAACACGGGCCCGAGCAGTACTTC.

The rearrangement joins TRBV2 to TRBJ2-1, with D unresolved. Deletions cut 4 bases from V and 0 bases from J, with 4 bases between. Germline loops: CDR1 SNHLY, CDR2 FYNNEI. This CDR3 spans 13 amino acids. The CDR3 nucleotides are TGTGCCAGCAGTGCGGACTCCTACAATGAGCAGTTCTTC. Translation: CASSADSYNEQFF.